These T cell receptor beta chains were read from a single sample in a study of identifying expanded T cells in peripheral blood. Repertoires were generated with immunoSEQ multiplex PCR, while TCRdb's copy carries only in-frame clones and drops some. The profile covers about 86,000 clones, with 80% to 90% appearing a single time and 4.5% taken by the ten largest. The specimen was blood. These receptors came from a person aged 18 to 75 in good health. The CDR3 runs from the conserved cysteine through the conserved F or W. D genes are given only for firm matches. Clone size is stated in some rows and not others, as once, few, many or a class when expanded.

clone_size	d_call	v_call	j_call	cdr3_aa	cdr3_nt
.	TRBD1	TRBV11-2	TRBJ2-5	CASSHLIRGRVGQETQYF	TGTGCCAGCAGCCATTTAATCAGGGGGCGTGTGGGGCAAGAGACCCAGTACTTC
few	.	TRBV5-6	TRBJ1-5	CASSLVGGNQPQHF	TGTGCCAGCAGCTTGGTAGGGGGCAATCAGCCCCAGCATTTT
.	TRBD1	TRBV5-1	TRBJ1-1	CASSRWDRNTEAFF	TGCGCCAGCAGCCGCTGGGACAGGAACACTGAAGCTTTCTTT
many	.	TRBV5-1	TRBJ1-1	CASSLEGPTEAFF	TGCGCCAGCAGCTTGGAGGGGCCCACTGAAGCTTTCTTT
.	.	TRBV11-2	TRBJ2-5	CASSLAIKETQYF	TGTGCCAGCAGCTTAGCTATTAAAGAGACCCAGTACTTC
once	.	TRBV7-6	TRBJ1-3	CASSSSVGHSGNTIYF	TGTGCCAGCAGCTCCAGTGTCGGACACTCTGGAAACACCATATATTTT
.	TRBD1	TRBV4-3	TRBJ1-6	CASSQGPPGQVNSPLHF	TGCGCCAGCAGCCAAGGTCCCCCGGGACAGGTTAATTCACCCCTCCACTTT
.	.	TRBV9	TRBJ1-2	CASTPSGRTIDYGYTF	TGTGCCAGCACCCCATCCGGAAGGACAATAGACTATGGCTACACCTTC
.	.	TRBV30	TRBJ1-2	CAWSVSARGHYGYTF	TGTGCCTGGAGCGTAAGCGCCAGGGGACACTATGGCTACACCTTC
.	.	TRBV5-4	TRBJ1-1	CASSFGPTAFF	TGTGCCAGCAGTTTTGGACCTACAGCTTTCTTT
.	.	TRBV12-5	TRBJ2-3	CASGFFPRRSDTQYF	TGTGCTAGTGGTTTTTTCCCAAGAAGGTCAGATACGCAGTATTTT
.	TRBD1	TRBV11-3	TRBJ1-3	CASSLADRVSGNTIYF	TGTGCCAGCAGCTTAGCAGACAGGGTATCTGGAAACACCATATATTTT
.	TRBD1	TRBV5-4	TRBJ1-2	CASSDRDRDGYTF	TGTGCCAGCAGCGACCGGGACAGGGATGGCTACACCTTC
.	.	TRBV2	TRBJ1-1	CASSDRAVTENTEAFF	TGTGCCAGCAGTGATAGGGCGGTAACTGAGAACACTGAAGCTTTCTTT
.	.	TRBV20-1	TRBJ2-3	CSAKRIDTQYF	TGCAGTGCTAAACGGATAGATACGCAGTATTTT